One sample yielded the 32 T cell receptor beta chains listed below, sequenced in a study of tissue T cells after allogeneic stem cell transplantation. TCRdb's copy holds only in-frame clones and misses some; the assay was immunoSEQ multiplex PCR. The sample has roughly 8,800 clones, roughly 56% seen once. The sample here was tissue from the jejunum, taken at autopsy. Every receptor here comes from a female donor of 60 years or more with lung cancer.

V gene TRBV29-1 combines with J gene TRBJ1-2; a weak D match, TRBD1 (6 bases). Germline CDR1 reads SQVTM; CDR2 reads ANQGSEA. This CDR3 is 15 amino acids long. The CDR3 loop is CRAGGAGRLFYGYTF. The DNA of the CDR3 is TGCCGCGCGGGGGGGGCGGGCCGCCTCTTCTATGGCTACACCTTC.

V gene TRBV6-1 combines with J gene TRBJ1-1; a weak D match, TRBD1 (6 bases). V was clipped by 3 bases and J by 3 bases, with 11 bases between them. Germline V gene lookup returns CDR1 MNHNS and CDR2 SASEGT. The CDR3 contains 14 residues. The chain's CDR3 is CASSEWGPDTEAFF. DNA of the CDR3: TGTGCCAGCAGTGAGTGGGGGCCCGACACTGAAGCTTTCTTT.

The chain has TRBV6-5 and TRBJ2-5, with 10 bases lining up with TRBD1. Germline CDR1 is MNHEY and CDR2 is SVGAGI. The CDR3 is 14 amino acids. Trimming at V came to 2 bases and at J to 5 bases, leaving 2 bases not matched to a gene. CDR3 in DNA: TGTGCCAGCAGTTACGGGACAGGGGTTGAGACCCAGTACTTC. This sequence encodes CASSYGTGVETQYF.

The V and J genes are TRBV10-3 and TRBJ2-5; possibly TRBD1 for D (6 bases). The V gene lost 2 bases and the J gene lost 7 bases, with 17 bases spanning the gap. CDR3 size: 15 residues. Germline CDR1 is ENHRY and CDR2 is SYGVKD. CDR3 protein: CAISEGNRESATQYF. The DNA of the CDR3 is TGTGCCATCAGTGAGGGAAACAGGGAATCCGCGACCCAGTACTTC.

V is TRBV12-5 and J is TRBJ2-7, with D possibly being TRBD1 or TRBD2 (5 bases each). Per the germline V gene, CDR1 is LGHNT and CDR2 is FRNRAP. Trimming removed 1 base at V and 5 bases at J, with 18 bases between. The CDR3 is 16 residues long. CDR3 nucleotides: TGTGCTAGTGGTTTGGGGGGACGTGTTGCGGCCGACGAGCAGTACTTC. Amino acids: CASGLGGRVAADEQYF.

This clone is labeled medium-sized (0.01 to 0.1%). Additional DNA sequences in this sample encode the identical CDR3. V usage is TRBV3-1 (or the pseudogene TRBV3-2) and J usage is TRBJ1-2; D ambiguous. The CDR3 has 14 amino acids. The V end was cut by 4 bases, the J end by 2 bases, with 11 bases between. CDR1 and CDR2 from the germline V gene are LGHDT and YNNKEL (reference sequence). The CDR3: CASSPGGPNYGYTF. In nucleotides, the CDR3 is TGTGCCAGCAGCCCGGGCGGGCCAAACTATGGCTACACCTTC.

This chain joins TRBV29-1 and TRBJ1-2, with D maybe TRBD1 (6 bases). CDR3 length: 13 amino acids. V was shortened by 0 bases and J by 7 bases, with 12 bases between the two germline ends. CDR1 and CDR2 from the germline V gene are SQVTM and ANQGSEA. The CDR3 spells CSVEEGGLRGYTF. CDR3 nucleotides: TGCAGCGTTGAAGAAGGGGGACTACGTGGCTACACCTTC.

The chain couples TRBV7-2 to TRBJ1-1; D unclear. CDR1 and CDR2 from the germline V gene are SGHTA and FQGNSA. The CDR3 spans 12 residues. V dropped 2 bases and J dropped 4 bases, with 5 bases sitting between them. The CDR3: CASSLYGTEAFF. In nucleotides, the CDR3 is TGTGCCAGCAGCTTATACGGCACTGAAGCTTTCTTT.

This chain uses TRBV28 with TRBJ1-6; no reliable D call. V lost 6 bases to trimming and J lost 8 bases, with 8 bases between them. The V gene's germline CDR1 is MDHEN and CDR2 SYDVKM. This CDR3 region has 12 residues. This chain's CDR3 is CASRALYSPLHF. The DNA for the CDR3 is TGTGCCAGCAGGGCACTCTATTCACCCCTCCACTTT. Supplemented by reference TRBV28 and TRBJ1-6, the full variable domain reads DVKVTQSSRYLVKRTGEKVFLECVQDMDHENMFWYRQDPGLGLRLIYFSYDVKMKEKGDIPEGYSVSREKKERFSLILESASTNQTSMYLCASRALYSPLHFGNGTRLTVT.

The chain recombines TRBV27 with TRBJ2-7, with unresolved D. Looked up from germline, CDR1 is MNHEY and CDR2 is SMNVEV (reference sequence). CDR3 length: 16 residues. The germline V and J ends were trimmed by 3 bases and 0 bases, with 15 bases remaining between them. The CDR3 is CASSLSQESISYEQYF. The CDR3 nucleotides read TGTGCCAGCAGTTTGTCTCAGGAATCTATCTCCTACGAGCAGTACTTC.

The gene calls are TRBV6-5 and TRBJ2-7, with unresolved D. V was cut by 8 bases and J by 5 bases, with 10 bases left in between. CDR3 length: 11 residues. Germline CDR1 and CDR2: MNHEY and SVGAGI. This CDR3 is CASLKGNEQYF. CDR3 bases: TGTGCCAGCCTCAAAGGGAACGAGCAGTACTTC.

Comments on this clone: The junction shows a germline mismatch at one end, possibly a read error. V gene TRBV27 combines with J gene TRBJ1-5; D gene unclear. Germline loops: CDR1 MNHEY, CDR2 SMNVEV (reference sequence). This CDR3 is 13 amino acids long. CDR3 region: CASRLYSNQPQHF. The CDR3 nucleotides are TGTGCCAGCAGATTATATAGCAATCAGCCCCAGCATTTT.

J is TRBJ2-7 and V is TRBV7-2; 9 bases map to TRBD1. V was pared by 3 bases and J by 4 bases, with 1 base of the junction left unmatched. Germline values: CDR1 SGHTA, CDR2 FQGNSA. The CDR3 spans 13 residues. CDR3 amino acids: CASSFGTGYEQYF. CDR3 nucleotide sequence: TGTGCCAGCAGCTTCGGGACAGGGTACGAGCAGTACTTC.

This clone was seen only a few times. The J gene is TRBJ1-2, the V gene TRBV7-9; a weak D match, TRBD1 (5 bases). The V gene lost 4 bases and the J gene lost 5 bases, with 23 bases spanning the gap. Germline CDR1 SEHNR, CDR2 FQNEAQ (reference sequence). The CDR3 contains 17 residues. CDR3 amino acids: CASSSWTSGPQTYGYTF. The CDR3 nucleotides read TGTGCCAGCAGCTCCTGGACAAGTGGTCCCCAAACTTATGGCTACACCTTC.

The V and J genes are TRBV15 and TRBJ1-5; D is uncertain. The CDR3 loop spans 16 amino acids. CDR1 and CDR2 from the germline V gene are LNHNV and YYDKDF (reference sequence). The germline V and J ends were trimmed by 1 base and 0 bases, with 10 bases remaining between them. The CDR3 DNA is TGTGCCACCAGCAGAGTGGCAGAAACTAGCAATCAGCCCCAGCATTTT. Translating gives CATSRVAETSNQPQHF. Variable domain in full (rest from reference TRBV15 and TRBJ1-5): DAMVIQNPRYQVTQFGKPVTLSCSQTLNHNVMYWYQQKSSQAPKLLFHYYDKDFNNEADTPDNFQSRRPNTSFCFLDIRSPGLGDTAMYLCATSRVAETSNQPQHFGDGTRLSIL.

The chain is built from TRBV12-3 or TRBV12-4 and TRBJ1-1, with D unresolved. This CDR3 is built from 13 residues. V was pared by 7 bases and J by 1 base, with 10 bases between. The CDR3 reads CASIQLPNTEAFF. The CDR3 DNA reads TGTGCCAGCATCCAACTGCCGAACACTGAAGCTTTCTTT.

This clone came up a few times. V usage is TRBV30 and J usage is TRBJ1-2; 8 bases agree with TRBD1. CDR1 and CDR2 (germline): GTSNPN, SVGIG (reference sequence). This CDR3 has 17 residues. V shed 0 bases, J shed 4 bases, and the junction held 13 bases outside the gene matches. CDR3 sequence: CAWSVLRTGKASYGYTF. The CDR3 DNA reads as TGTGCCTGGAGTGTACTTAGGACAGGGAAGGCCTCCTATGGCTACACCTTC.

CDR3 sequence reads: CASSEWGSGANVLTF. DNA for the CDR3: TGTGCCAGCAGTGAATGGGGATCTGGGGCCAACGTCCTGACTTTC. J is TRBJ2-6 and V is TRBV2; D is unclear. Germline V gene lookup returns CDR1 SNHLY and CDR2 FYNNEI. Trimming cost V 2 bases and J 1 base, with 6 bases left between them. The CDR3 has 15 amino acids.

This clone qualifies as medium-sized (0.01 to 0.1%). The chain combines TRBV7-3 with TRBJ1-5; D unresolved. With 5 bases removed from V and 0 bases from J, the gap between germline ends came to 8 bases. The CDR3 consists of 14 residues. Looked up from germline, CDR1 is SGHTA and CDR2 is FQGTGA. The CDR3 DNA is TGTGCCAGCAGCCCCCGGTATAGCAATCAGCCCCAGCATTTT. Translated, it gives CASSPRYSNQPQHF.

The chain joins TRBV6-5 to TRBJ1-5, with D perhaps TRBD1 (6 bases). The CDR3 has 14 amino acids. The V end lost 2 bases, the J end lost 9 bases, and 14 bases lay between the germline ends. Germline CDR1 is MNHEY and CDR2 is SVGAGI. CDR3 in amino acids: CASSYEPGALPQHF. The CDR3 DNA follows: TGTGCCAGCAGTTACGAGCCAGGGGCCCTGCCCCAGCATTTT.

The J gene is TRBJ2-7, the V gene TRBV2; a weak D match, TRBD1 (6 bases). Germline V gene data show CDR1 as SNHLY and CDR2 as FYNNEI. Trimming took off 4 bases at V and 5 bases at J, with 12 bases between the two ends. The CDR3 is made up of 13 amino acids. The CDR3: CASSVIQGNEQYF. CDR3 nucleotides: TGTGCCAGCAGTGTTATACAGGGCAACGAGCAGTACTTC.

V usage is TRBV7-2 and J usage is TRBJ2-7; TRBD2 agrees at 13 bases. Trimming took 5 bases from V and 3 from J; bases not matched to a gene: 13. Germline lookup yields CDR1 SGHTA and CDR2 FQGNSA. This CDR3 comprises 18 residues. The CDR3 bases are TGTGCCAGCAGCCCGGAGCCCCTACTAGCGGGAGGGAACTACGAGCAGTACTTC. Translating gives CASSPEPLLAGGNYEQYF.

V and J are TRBV9 and TRBJ2-7, with 7 nucleotides matching TRBD2. CDR1 and CDR2 (germline): SGDLS, YYNGEE. The CDR3 loop spans 15 amino acids. V lost 0 bases and J lost 3; bases outside the gene matches: 6. CDR3 coding DNA: TGTGCCAGCAGCGTAGCCGGGACTACCAGCTACGAGCAGTACTTC. Its translation: CASSVAGTTSYEQYF.

V usage is TRBV19 and J usage is TRBJ2-1, with 7 bases that match TRBD2. Germline V gives CDR1 LNHDA, CDR2 SQIVND (reference sequence). CDR3 length: 16 residues. J gave up 2 bases and V 7 bases, and 11 bases lay outside the gene matches. The CDR3 protein is CASITGAGSTYNEQFF. CDR3 nucleotides: TGTGCCAGTATAACTGGAGCGGGGTCTACCTACAATGAGCAGTTCTTC.

The V call is TRBV5-1, the J call TRBJ2-7; D call uncertain. This CDR3 has 14 residues. The germline gives CDR1 SGHRS, CDR2 YFSETQ. Trimming pared 3 bases from V and 3 bases from J, leaving 13 bases between. The DNA of the CDR3 is TGCGCCAGCAGCTCCACCTCTACGAACTACGAGCAGTACTTC. It encodes CASSSTSTNYEQYF.

By sample share, this clone is medium-sized. The chain joins TRBV11-3 to TRBJ2-7, with a weak D call TRBD2 (7 bases). Germline CDR1 and CDR2: SGHNT and YENEEA. CDR3 size: 15 residues. The ends were cut back, 2 bases at V and 1 base at J, with 12 bases in the middle. CDR3 sequence: CASSLRGGISYEQYF. The CDR3 nucleotides are TGTGCCAGCAGCTTAAGGGGGGGGATTTCCTACGAGCAGTACTTC.

This chain connects TRBV7-9 to TRBJ2-7; D might be TRBD2 (5 bases). The germline gives CDR1 SEHNR, CDR2 FQNEAQ (reference sequence). V shed 4 bases and J shed 0 bases, with 10 bases lying between them. CDR3 length: 14 amino acids. The CDR3: CASSSLGSSYEQYF. Written as DNA, the CDR3 is TGTGCCAGCAGCTCTCTGGGGAGCTCCTACGAGCAGTACTTC.

This chain joins TRBV30 and TRBJ1-5, with TRBD1 as a possible D gene (5 bases). Germline assignment: CDR1 GTSNPN and CDR2 SVGIG (reference sequence). The CDR3 covers 13 residues. Deletions cut 5 bases from V and 7 bases from J, with 15 bases between. CDR3 nucleotide sequence: TGTGCCTGGGGGACGAGTGGCAGGCAGCCCCAGCATTTT. This translates into CAWGTSGRQPQHF.

V gene TRBV7-2 combines with J gene TRBJ2-3, with 7 nucleotides matching TRBD2. J lost 1 base, V lost 4 bases, and 8 bases had no gene match. The CDR3 runs to 16 residues. Germline V gives CDR1 SGHTA, CDR2 FQGNSA. CDR3 amino acids: CASSSQWTRGTDTQYF. In nucleotides, the CDR3 is TGTGCCAGCAGCTCGCAATGGACTAGGGGCACAGATACGCAGTATTTT.

The V gene is TRBV5-1, the J gene TRBJ1-1; D is undetermined. V gave up 5 bases and J gave up 4 bases, with 15 bases separating them. The CDR3 loop spans 14 amino acids. CDR1 is SGHRS and CDR2 is YFSETQ in the germline V gene. CDR3 sequence: CASRRAAGGTEAFF. DNA for the CDR3: TGCGCCAGCAGGAGGGCAGCAGGAGGCACTGAAGCTTTCTTT.

The chain has TRBV20-1 and TRBJ1-2; D not certain. The V gene's germline CDR1 is DFQATT and CDR2 SNEGSKA (reference sequence). The CDR3 totals 11 residues. Deletions cut 3 bases from V and 7 bases from J, with 9 bases between. Written as DNA, the CDR3 is TGCAGTGCTAGTTTTGGGCCTGGCTACACCTTC. Translated: CSASFGPGYTF.

This clone was observed a few times. The V gene is TRBV5-6, the J gene TRBJ1-1; 8 bases align to TRBD1. The CDR3 has 16 residues. Per the germline V gene, CDR1 is SGHDT and CDR2 is YYEEEE. With V trimmed by 0 bases and J by 1 base, 5 bases remained unmatched. CDR3: CASSLDGRGRNTEAFF. The CDR3 DNA sequence: TGTGCCAGCAGCTTGGATGGCAGGGGGCGGAACACTGAAGCTTTCTTT.